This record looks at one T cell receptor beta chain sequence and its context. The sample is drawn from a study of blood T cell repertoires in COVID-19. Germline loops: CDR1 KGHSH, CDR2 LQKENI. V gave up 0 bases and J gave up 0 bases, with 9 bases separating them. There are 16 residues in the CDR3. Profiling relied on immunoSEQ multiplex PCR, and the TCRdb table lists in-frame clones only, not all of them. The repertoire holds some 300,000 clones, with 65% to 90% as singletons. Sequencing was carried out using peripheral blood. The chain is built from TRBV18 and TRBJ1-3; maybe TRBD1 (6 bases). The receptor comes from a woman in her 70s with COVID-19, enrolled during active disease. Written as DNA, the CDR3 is TGTGCCAGCTCACCACCGCAGGACAGCTCTGGAAACACCATATATTTT. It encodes CASSPPQDSSGNTIYF.